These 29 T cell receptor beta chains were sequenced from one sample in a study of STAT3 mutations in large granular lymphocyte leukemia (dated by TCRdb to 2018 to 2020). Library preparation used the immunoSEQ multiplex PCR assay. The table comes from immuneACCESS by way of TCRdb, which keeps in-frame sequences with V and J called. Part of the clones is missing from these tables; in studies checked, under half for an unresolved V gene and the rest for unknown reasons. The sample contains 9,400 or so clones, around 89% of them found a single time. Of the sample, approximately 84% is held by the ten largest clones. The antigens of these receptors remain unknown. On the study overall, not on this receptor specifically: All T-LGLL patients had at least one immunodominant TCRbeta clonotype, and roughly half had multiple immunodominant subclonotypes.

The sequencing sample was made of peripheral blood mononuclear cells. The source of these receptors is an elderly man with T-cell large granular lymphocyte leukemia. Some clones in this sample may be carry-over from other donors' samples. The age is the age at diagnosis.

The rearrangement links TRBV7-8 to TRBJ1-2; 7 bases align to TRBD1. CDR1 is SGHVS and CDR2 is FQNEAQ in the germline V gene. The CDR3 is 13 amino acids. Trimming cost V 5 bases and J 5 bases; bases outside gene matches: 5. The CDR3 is CASSAGQIYGYTF. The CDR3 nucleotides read TGTGCCAGCAGCGCGGGACAGATTTATGGCTACACCTTC.

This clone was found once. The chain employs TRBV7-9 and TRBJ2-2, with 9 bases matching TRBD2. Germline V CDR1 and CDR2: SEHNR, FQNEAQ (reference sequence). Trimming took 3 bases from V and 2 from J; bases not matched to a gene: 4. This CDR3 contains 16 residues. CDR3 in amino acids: CASSFPGLANTGELFF. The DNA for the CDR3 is TGTGCCAGCAGCTTTCCGGGACTAGCTAACACCGGGGAGCTGTTTTTT.

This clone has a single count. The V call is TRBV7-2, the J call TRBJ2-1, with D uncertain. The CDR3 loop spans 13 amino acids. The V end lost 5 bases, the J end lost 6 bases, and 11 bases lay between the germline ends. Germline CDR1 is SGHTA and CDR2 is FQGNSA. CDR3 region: CASSTQFSNEQFF. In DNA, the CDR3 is TGTGCCAGCAGCACCCAATTCTCCAATGAGCAGTTCTTC.

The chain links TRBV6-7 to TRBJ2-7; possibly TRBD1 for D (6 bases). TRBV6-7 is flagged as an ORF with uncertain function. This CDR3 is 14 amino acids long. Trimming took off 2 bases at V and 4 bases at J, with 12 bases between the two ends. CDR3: CASSYGGSIYEQYF. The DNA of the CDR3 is TGTGCCAGCAGTTACGGGGGCTCAATTTACGAGCAGTACTTC.

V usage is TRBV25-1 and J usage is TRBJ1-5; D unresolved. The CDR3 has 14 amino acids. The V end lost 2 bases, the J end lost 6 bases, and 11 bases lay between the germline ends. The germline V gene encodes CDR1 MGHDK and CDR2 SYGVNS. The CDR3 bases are TGTGCCAGCAGTGAACCGGGCCCCCTTCAGCCCCAGCATTTT. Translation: CASSEPGPLQPQHF.

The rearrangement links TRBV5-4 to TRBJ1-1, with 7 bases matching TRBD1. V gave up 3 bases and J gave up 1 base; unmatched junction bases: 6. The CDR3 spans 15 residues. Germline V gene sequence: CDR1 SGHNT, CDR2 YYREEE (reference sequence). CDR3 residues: CASSWIQGRNTEAFF. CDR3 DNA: TGTGCCAGCAGCTGGATACAGGGGAGGAACACTGAAGCTTTCTTT.

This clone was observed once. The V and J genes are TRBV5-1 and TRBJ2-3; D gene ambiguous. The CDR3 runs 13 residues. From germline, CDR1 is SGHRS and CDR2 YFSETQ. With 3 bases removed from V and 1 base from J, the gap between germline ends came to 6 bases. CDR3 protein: CASSSPGTDTQYF. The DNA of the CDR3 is TGCGCCAGCAGCTCCCCCGGCACAGATACGCAGTATTTT.

CDR3 coding DNA: TGTGCCTGGAGTGTGGACTCCAATCAGCCCCAGCATTTT. This codes for CAWSVDSNQPQHF. The chain couples TRBV30 to TRBJ1-5; D ambiguous. Germline CDR1 reads GTSNPN; CDR2 reads SVGIG (reference sequence). The CDR3 loop spans 13 amino acids. V was clipped by 0 bases and J by 3 bases, with 6 bases between them. Drawing the rest from reference TRBV30 and TRBJ1-5, the complete variable domain is SQTIHQWPATLVQPVGSPLSLECTVEGTSNPNLYWYRQAAGRGLQLLFYSVGIGQISSEVPQNLSASRPQDRQFILSSKKLLLSDSGFYLCAWSVDSNQPQHFGDGTRLSIL.

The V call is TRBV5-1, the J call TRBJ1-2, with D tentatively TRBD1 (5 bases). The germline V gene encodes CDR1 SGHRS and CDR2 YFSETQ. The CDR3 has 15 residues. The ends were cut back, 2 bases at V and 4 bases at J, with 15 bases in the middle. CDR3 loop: CASSFLGDSVYGYTF. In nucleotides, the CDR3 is TGCGCCAGCAGCTTTTTAGGCGACAGCGTCTATGGCTACACCTTC.

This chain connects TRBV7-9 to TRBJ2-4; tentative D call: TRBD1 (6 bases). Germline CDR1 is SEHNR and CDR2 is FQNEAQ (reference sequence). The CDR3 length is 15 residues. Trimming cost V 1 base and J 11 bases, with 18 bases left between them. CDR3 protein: CASSLVGGRLGFQYF. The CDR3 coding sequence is TGTGCCAGCAGCTTAGTTGGGGGCAGGCTGGGGTTTCAGTACTTC.

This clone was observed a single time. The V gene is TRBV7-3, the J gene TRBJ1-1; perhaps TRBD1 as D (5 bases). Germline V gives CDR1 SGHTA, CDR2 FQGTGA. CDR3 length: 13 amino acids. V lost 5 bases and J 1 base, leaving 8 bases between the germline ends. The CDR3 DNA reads TGTGCCAGCAGCCGGACACGGAACACTGAAGCTTTCTTT. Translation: CASSRTRNTEAFF.

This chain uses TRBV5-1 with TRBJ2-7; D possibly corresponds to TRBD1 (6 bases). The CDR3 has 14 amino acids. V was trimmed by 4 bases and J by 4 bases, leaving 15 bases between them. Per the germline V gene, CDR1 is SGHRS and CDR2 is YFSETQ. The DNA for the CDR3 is TGCGCCAGCAGCGTAGGACCAGGGGAATACGAGCAGTACTTC. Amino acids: CASSVGPGEYEQYF.

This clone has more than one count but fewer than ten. Here the CDR3 reads CASSYREGPASGGYTF. DNA for the CDR3: TGTGCCAGCAGCTACCGGGAGGGTCCTGCATCAGGAGGCTACACCTTC. The rearrangement uses TRBV5-6 and TRBJ1-2; D not certain. In germline, CDR1 is SGHDT, CDR2 YYEEEE. This CDR3 region has 16 residues. Trimming stripped 3 bases from V and 8 bases from J, with 23 bases between.

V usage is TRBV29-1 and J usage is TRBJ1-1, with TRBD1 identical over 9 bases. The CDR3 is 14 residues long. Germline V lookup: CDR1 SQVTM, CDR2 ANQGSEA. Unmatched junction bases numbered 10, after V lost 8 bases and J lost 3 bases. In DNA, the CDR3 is TGCAGCACTCCCGGGACAGGGATTTACACTGAAGCTTTCTTT. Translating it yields CSTPGTGIYTEAFF.

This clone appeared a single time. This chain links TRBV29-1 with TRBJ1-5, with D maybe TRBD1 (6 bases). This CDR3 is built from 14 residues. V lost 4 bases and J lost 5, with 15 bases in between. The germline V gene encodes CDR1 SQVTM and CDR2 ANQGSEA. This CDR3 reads CSVGEVGADQPQHF. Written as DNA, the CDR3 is TGCAGCGTTGGTGAAGTGGGGGCTGATCAGCCCCAGCATTTT. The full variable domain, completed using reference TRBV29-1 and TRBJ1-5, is SAVISQKPSRDICQRGTSLTIQCQVDSQVTMMFWYRQQPGQSLTLIATANQGSEATYESGFVIDKFPISRPNLTFSTLTVSNMSPEDSSIYLCSVGEVGADQPQHFGDGTRLSIL.

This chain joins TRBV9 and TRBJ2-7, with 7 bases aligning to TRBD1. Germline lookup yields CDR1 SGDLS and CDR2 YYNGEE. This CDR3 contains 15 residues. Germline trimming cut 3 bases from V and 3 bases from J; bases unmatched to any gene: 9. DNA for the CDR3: TGTGCCAGCAGCGGACGGTGGGGACAGAACTACGAGCAGTACTTC. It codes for CASSGRWGQNYEQYF.

The CDR3 bases are TGTGCCAGTAAGTCTGCCAGCTCCTACGAGCAGTACTTC. Amino acids: CASKSASSYEQYF. This chain connects TRBV19 to TRBJ2-7; D is uncertain. V shed 7 bases and J shed 0 bases, with 10 bases lying between them. The CDR3 has 13 amino acids. Germline CDR1 and CDR2: LNHDA and SQIVND (reference sequence).

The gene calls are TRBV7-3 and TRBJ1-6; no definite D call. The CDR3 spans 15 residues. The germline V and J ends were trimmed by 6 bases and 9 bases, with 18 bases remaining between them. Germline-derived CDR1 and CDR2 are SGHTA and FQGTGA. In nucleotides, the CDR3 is TGTGCCAGCAGTTTGGGCGGCGGCTCAGGTTCACCCCTCCACTTT. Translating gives CASSLGGGSGSPLHF. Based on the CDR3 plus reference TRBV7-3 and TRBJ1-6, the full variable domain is GAGVSQTPSNKVTEKGKYVELRCDPISGHTALYWYRQSLGQGPEFLIYFQGTGAADDSGLPNDRFFAVRPEGSVSTLKIQRTERGDSAVYLCASSLGGGSGSPLHFGNGTRLTVT.

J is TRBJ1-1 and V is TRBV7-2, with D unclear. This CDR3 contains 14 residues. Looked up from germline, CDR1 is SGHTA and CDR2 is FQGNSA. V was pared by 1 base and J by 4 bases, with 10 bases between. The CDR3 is CASSLELSITEAFF. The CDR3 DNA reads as TGTGCCAGCAGCTTAGAATTGTCCATCACTGAAGCTTTCTTT.

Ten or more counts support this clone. CDR3 loop: CASSFRGQGNYGYTF. CDR3 bases: TGTGCCAGCAGCTTCCGGGGACAGGGAAACTATGGCTACACCTTC. This sequence joins TRBV9 and TRBJ1-2, with 9 bases matching TRBD1. The CDR3 length is 15 residues. Germline CDR1 SGDLS, CDR2 YYNGEE. V lost 4 bases, J lost 2 bases, and 6 bases stayed unmatched.

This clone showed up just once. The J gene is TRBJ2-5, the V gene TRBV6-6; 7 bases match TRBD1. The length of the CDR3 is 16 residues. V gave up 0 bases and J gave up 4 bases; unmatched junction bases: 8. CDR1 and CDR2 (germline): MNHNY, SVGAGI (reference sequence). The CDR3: CASSYSGGISVETQYF. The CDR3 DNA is TGTGCCAGCAGTTACTCAGGGGGCATTTCTGTAGAGACCCAGTACTTC.

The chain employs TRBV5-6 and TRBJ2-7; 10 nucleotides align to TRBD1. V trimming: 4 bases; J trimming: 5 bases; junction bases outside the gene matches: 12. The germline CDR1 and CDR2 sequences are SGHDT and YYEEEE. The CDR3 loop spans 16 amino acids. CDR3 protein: CASSPPPGQGKDEQYF. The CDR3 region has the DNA TGTGCCAGCAGCCCACCCCCGGGACAGGGGAAGGACGAGCAGTACTTC.

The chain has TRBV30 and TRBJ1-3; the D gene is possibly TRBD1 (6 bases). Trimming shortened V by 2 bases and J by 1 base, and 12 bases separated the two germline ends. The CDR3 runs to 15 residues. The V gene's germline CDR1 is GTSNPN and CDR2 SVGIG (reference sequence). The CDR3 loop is CAWSSTDRSGNTIYF. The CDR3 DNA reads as TGTGCCTGGAGTTCAACAGACAGGTCTGGAAACACCATATATTTT.

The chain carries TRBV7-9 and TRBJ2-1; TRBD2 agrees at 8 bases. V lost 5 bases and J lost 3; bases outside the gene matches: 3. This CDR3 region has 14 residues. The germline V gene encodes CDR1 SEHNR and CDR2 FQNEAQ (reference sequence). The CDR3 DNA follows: TGTGCCAGCAGCCGGGGACTAGACTACAATGAGCAGTTCTTC. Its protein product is CASSRGLDYNEQFF.

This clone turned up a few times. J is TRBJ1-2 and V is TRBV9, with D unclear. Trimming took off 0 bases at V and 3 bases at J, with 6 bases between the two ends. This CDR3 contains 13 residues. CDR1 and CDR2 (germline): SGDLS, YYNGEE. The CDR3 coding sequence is TGTGCCAGCAGCGTAGTGGGAGACTATGGCTACACCTTC. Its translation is CASSVVGDYGYTF.

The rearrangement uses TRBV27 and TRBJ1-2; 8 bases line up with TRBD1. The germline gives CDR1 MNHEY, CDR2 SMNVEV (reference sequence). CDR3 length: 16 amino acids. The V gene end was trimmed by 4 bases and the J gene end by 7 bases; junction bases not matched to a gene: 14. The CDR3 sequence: CASSWTGTSLGGGYTF. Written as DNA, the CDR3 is TGTGCCAGCAGTTGGACAGGGACTTCCCTGGGAGGTGGCTACACCTTC.

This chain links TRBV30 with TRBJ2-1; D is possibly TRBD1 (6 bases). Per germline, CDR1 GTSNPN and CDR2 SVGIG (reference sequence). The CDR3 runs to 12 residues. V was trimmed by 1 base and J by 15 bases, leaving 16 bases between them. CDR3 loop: CAWSAYTGHPFF. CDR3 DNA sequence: TGTGCCTGGAGTGCGTACACGGGACACCCGTTCTTC.

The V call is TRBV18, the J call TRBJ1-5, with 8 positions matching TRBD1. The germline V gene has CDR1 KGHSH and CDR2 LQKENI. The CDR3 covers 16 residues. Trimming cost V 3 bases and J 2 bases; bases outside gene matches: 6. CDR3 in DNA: TGTGCCAGCTCACCTGAAACGACAGGGGGCAATCAGCCCCAGCATTTT. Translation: CASSPETTGGNQPQHF.

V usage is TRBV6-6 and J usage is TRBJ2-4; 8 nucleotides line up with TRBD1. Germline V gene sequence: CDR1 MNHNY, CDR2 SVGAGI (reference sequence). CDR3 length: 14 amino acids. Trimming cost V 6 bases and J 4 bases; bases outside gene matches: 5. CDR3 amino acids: CASSAGTGKNIQYF. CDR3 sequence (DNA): TGTGCCAGCAGCGCCGGGACAGGAAAAAACATTCAGTACTTC.